The next 4 T cell receptor beta chains were all read from a single sample in a study of blood T cell repertoires in COVID-19. Some clones are missing from TCRdb's copy, which holds only in-frame ones; the method was immunoSEQ multiplex PCR. The sample has hundreds of thousands of clones, about nine tenths seen once. The sequenced sample consisted of PBMCs or T cells enriched from blood (not recorded which). The source of these receptors is a man between 60 and 75 years old who had recovered from COVID-19.

The chain has TRBV10-2 and TRBJ1-3, with D maybe TRBD1 (5 bases). Trimming shortened V by 2 bases and J by 0 bases, and 5 bases separated the two germline ends. Per the germline V gene, CDR1 is WSHSY and CDR2 is SAAADI. The CDR3 covers 14 residues. In nucleotides, the CDR3 is TGCGCCAGCAGTGAGAGGGGCTCTGGAAACACCATATATTTT. Residues: CASSERGSGNTIYF.

This chain joins TRBV7-9 and TRBJ2-7, with 9 bases aligning to TRBD1. CDR3 length: 15 amino acids. Trimming at V came to 4 bases and at J to 4 bases, leaving 8 bases not matched to a gene. The germline V gene has CDR1 SEHNR and CDR2 FQNEAQ (reference sequence). The CDR3 here is CASSSYTGGWYEQYF. The CDR3 DNA sequence: TGTGCCAGCAGCTCCTACACAGGGGGCTGGTACGAGCAGTACTTC.

Only a few counts were recorded for this clone. The rearrangement links TRBV5-1 to TRBJ1-6; D may be TRBD1 (5 bases). Deletions cut 0 bases from V and 1 base from J, with 8 bases between. CDR1 and CDR2 (germline): SGHRS, YFSETQ. This CDR3 spans 16 amino acids. CDR3 DNA: TGCGCCAGCAGCTTGGCAGGGCCTTCCTATAATTCACCCCTCCACTTT. This sequence encodes CASSLAGPSYNSPLHF.

This chain joins TRBV5-1 and TRBJ2-1; TRBD2 matches at 8 bases. The CDR3 has 14 residues. Germline V gene data show CDR1 as SGHRS and CDR2 as YFSETQ. After removal of 3 bases from V and 7 bases from J, the junction contained 6 bases not matched to a gene. In DNA, the CDR3 is TGCGCCAGCAGCTGGACTGGCGGGAGGAATGAGCAGTTCTTC. As protein: CASSWTGGRNEQFF. Full variable domain (remainder filled in from reference TRBV5-1 and TRBJ2-1): KAGVTQTPRYLIKTRGQQVTLSCSPISGHRSVSWYQQTPGQGLQFLFEYFSETQRNKGNFPGRFSGRQFSNSRSEMNVSTLELGDSALYLCASSWTGGRNEQFFGPGTRLTVL.